This entry lists 22 T cell receptor beta chains sequenced from one sample in a study of blood T cell repertoires in COVID-19. Using immunoSEQ multiplex PCR, the repertoire was profiled, and TCRdb retains in-frame clones only, with some absent. The data contain about 250,000 clones, more than 60% of them singletons. Sequencing used peripheral blood. The receptor source for this set is a woman in her thirties or forties with active or convalescent COVID-19.

V gene TRBV19 combines with J gene TRBJ1-1; 8 nucleotides agree with TRBD1. The CDR3 contains 14 residues. Germline CDR1 is LNHDA and CDR2 is SQIVND (reference sequence). V shed 2 bases, J shed 5 bases, and the junction held 4 bases outside the gene matches. CDR3 bases: TGTGCCAGTAGTATACAACAGGGGGGGACTGAAGCTTTCTTT. This gives the protein CASSIQQGGTEAFF.

V and J are TRBV11-1 and TRBJ1-6; 7 bases line up with TRBD1. CDR1 is SGHAT and CDR2 is FQDESV in the germline V gene (reference sequence). The CDR3 length is 13 residues. The trim removed 4 bases at V and 8 bases at J, leaving 2 bases unmatched. For the CDR3, the DNA is TGTGCCAGCAGCTACACAGGGGATTCACCCCTCCACTTT. Amino acids: CASSYTGDSPLHF.

The chain joins TRBV6-1 to TRBJ2-3, with D possibly TRBD2 on 6 matching bases. The CDR3 length is 16 residues. Germline V gene data show CDR1 as MNHNS and CDR2 as SASEGT. The ends were cut back, 4 bases at V and 4 bases at J, with 18 bases in the middle. The CDR3 here is CASSVAGRGGADTQYF. The DNA for the CDR3 is TGTGCCAGCAGTGTCGCGGGGCGGGGTGGGGCAGATACGCAGTATTTT.

This clone was counted a single time. This sequence joins TRBV5-4 and TRBJ1-1, with 8 bases matching TRBD1. The germline CDR1 and CDR2 sequences are SGHNT and YYREEE (reference sequence). The V gene end was trimmed by 0 bases and the J gene end by 1 base; junction bases not matched to a gene: 5. This CDR3 comprises 16 residues. CDR3 DNA: TGTGCCAGCAGCTTGGGGCAGGGGGCGCGGAACACTGAAGCTTTCTTT. Its protein is CASSLGQGARNTEAFF.

This clone has only one observation. The chain uses TRBV5-8 and TRBJ1-3, with unresolved D. Germline values: CDR1 SGHTS, CDR2 YDEGEE. V was clipped by 3 bases and J by 0 bases, with 13 bases between them. The CDR3 sequence is 16 residues long. CDR3 in amino acids: CASSSREAGSGNTIYF. The CDR3 DNA reads TGTGCCAGCAGCTCTCGTGAAGCAGGCTCTGGAAACACCATATATTTT.

V is TRBV7-8 and J is TRBJ1-2, with TRBD1 as a possible D gene (6 bases). The germline V gene encodes CDR1 SGHVS and CDR2 FQNEAQ. This CDR3 region has 13 residues. V lost 5 bases and J lost 1, with 8 bases in between. CDR3 DNA sequence: TGTGCCAGCAGCCAGGACAGTAACTATGGCTACACCTTC. Its translation: CASSQDSNYGYTF.

This chain joins TRBV2 and TRBJ2-2, with D maybe TRBD1 (6 bases). Germline lookup yields CDR1 SNHLY and CDR2 FYNNEI. The CDR3 runs 14 residues. The V end was cut by 6 bases, the J end by 3 bases, with 11 bases between. The CDR3 region is CASRRQVDTGELFF. CDR3 nucleotides: TGTGCCAGCAGGAGACAGGTCGACACCGGGGAGCTGTTTTTT.

The chain is built from TRBV18 and TRBJ2-7, with D perhaps TRBD1 (6 bases). Trimming took 6 bases from V and 2 from J, leaving 17 bases between them. Germline CDR1 KGHSH, CDR2 LQKENI. The CDR3 totals 15 residues. CDR3 nucleotide sequence: TGTGCCAGCTCGTCCTCTCAGGGGCGCCCCTACGAGCAGTACTTC. Translated: CASSSSQGRPYEQYF. Filled out from reference TRBV18 and TRBJ2-7, the complete variable domain reads NAGVMQNPRHLVRRRGQEARLRCSPMKGHSHVYWYRQLPEEGLKFMVYLQKENIIDESGMPKERFSAEFPKEGPSILRIQQVVRGDSAAYFCASSSSQGRPYEQYFGPGTRLTVT.

The V call is TRBV6-5, the J call TRBJ2-3; TRBD2 agrees at 10 bases. Per germline, CDR1 MNHEY and CDR2 SVGAGI. V lost 8 bases, J lost 7 bases, and 12 bases stayed unmatched. The CDR3 has 15 residues. The CDR3 here is CASGFSSGGQHTQYF. The CDR3 DNA is TGTGCCAGCGGTTTCTCTAGCGGGGGCCAACATACGCAGTATTTT.

V gene TRBV15 combines with J gene TRBJ2-5, with 11 positions matching TRBD2. Germline loops: CDR1 LNHNV, CDR2 YYDKDF (reference sequence). The CDR3 length is 17 residues. After removal of 0 bases from V and 5 bases from J, the junction contained 8 bases not matched to a gene. The CDR3 sequence is CATSRELLAGGRETQYF. CDR3 DNA sequence: TGTGCCACCAGCAGAGAGCTCCTAGCGGGGGGCCGGGAGACCCAGTACTTC.

The rearrangement uses TRBV5-5 and TRBJ2-3; 8 nucleotides line up with TRBD2. Per germline, CDR1 SGHKS and CDR2 YYEKEE (reference sequence). After removal of 4 bases from V and 7 bases from J, the junction contained 8 bases not matched to a gene. The CDR3 extends over 14 amino acids. CDR3 nucleotide sequence: TGTGCCAGCAGCCCGGGGGGGCCAGGATATACGCAGTATTTT. This codes for CASSPGGPGYTQYF.

The chain uses TRBV28 and TRBJ2-5; D is perhaps TRBD2 (7 bases). The ends were cut back, 7 bases at V and 5 bases at J, with 23 bases in the middle. The CDR3 is 16 residues long. The V gene's germline CDR1 is MDHEN and CDR2 SYDVKM. The CDR3 DNA sequence: TGTGCCAGCAATAATTTTGGGGGGGGGCCCGGGGAGACCCAGTACTTC. It codes for CASNNFGGGPGETQYF.

The table lists this clone with a few counts. The chain carries TRBV2 and TRBJ2-5; D unclear. The CDR3 loop spans 11 amino acids. V lost 6 bases, J lost 2 bases, and 4 bases lay in between. From germline, CDR1 is SNHLY and CDR2 FYNNEI. The CDR3 DNA reads TGTGCCAGCAGGGCTCAAGAGACCCAGTACTTC. Its protein product is CASRAQETQYF.

CDR3 in amino acids: CAISGLAEAGGDGYTF. CDR3 bases: TGTGCCATCAGTGGGTTGGCTGAGGCCGGGGGGGATGGCTACACCTTC. V and J are TRBV10-3 and TRBJ1-2; D perhaps matches TRBD1 (5 bases). V was clipped by 4 bases and J by 6 bases, with 21 bases between them. CDR1 is ENHRY and CDR2 is SYGVKD in the germline V gene. This CDR3 region has 16 residues.

The chain employs TRBV5-1 and TRBJ1-1, with a possible D match to TRBD1 (6 bases). The CDR3 covers 15 residues. Trimming removed 0 bases from V and 5 bases from J, with 14 bases in between. Germline V gene lookup returns CDR1 SGHRS and CDR2 YFSETQ. This CDR3 is CASSLDRAEGTEAFF. The CDR3 coding sequence is TGCGCCAGCAGCTTGGACAGGGCGGAAGGAACTGAAGCTTTCTTT.

The chain recombines TRBV7-3 with TRBJ2-2; 8 nucleotides align to TRBD2. The CDR3 contains 13 residues. CDR1 and CDR2 (germline): SGHTA, FQGTGA. The V gene end was trimmed by 3 bases and the J gene end by 9 bases; junction bases not matched to a gene: 3. The CDR3 loop is CASSFREGWELFF. The CDR3 region has the DNA TGTGCCAGCAGCTTCCGGGAGGGGTGGGAGCTGTTTTTT.

The chain links TRBV18 to TRBJ1-6, with TRBD1 matching over 9 bases. CDR1 is KGHSH and CDR2 is LQKENI in the germline V gene. Germline trimming cut 6 bases from V and 10 bases from J; bases unmatched to any gene: 19. The CDR3 has 18 amino acids. The CDR3 loop reads CASSDRILRTGEKSPLHF. The CDR3 DNA follows: TGTGCCAGCTCCGATCGAATACTTAGGACAGGGGAGAAATCACCCCTCCACTTT. Full variable domain (rest looked up from reference TRBV18 and TRBJ1-6): NAGVMQNPRHLVRRRGQEARLRCSPMKGHSHVYWYRQLPEEGLKFMVYLQKENIIDESGMPKERFSAEFPKEGPSILRIQQVVRGDSAAYFCASSDRILRTGEKSPLHFGNGTRLTVT.

This sequence joins TRBV5-6 and TRBJ2-1; TRBD1 matches at 10 bases. The trim removed 4 bases at V and 7 bases at J, leaving 11 bases unmatched. The CDR3 covers 16 residues. Germline-derived CDR1 and CDR2 are SGHDT and YYEEEE. The CDR3 sequence: CASSEGQGPIRNEQFF. CDR3 nucleotides: TGTGCCAGCAGCGAGGGACAGGGGCCGATAAGAAATGAGCAGTTCTTC. Combining the CDR3 with reference TRBV5-6 and TRBJ2-1 gives the whole variable domain DAGVTQSPTHLIKTRGQQVTLRCSPKSGHDTVSWYQQALGQGPQFIFQYYEEEERQRGNFPDRFSGHQFPNYSSELNVNALLLGDSALYLCASSEGQGPIRNEQFFGPGTRLTVL.

This rearrangement joins TRBV6-5 to TRBJ1-2, with D maybe TRBD1 (6 bases). V was cut by 4 bases and J by 4 bases, with 7 bases left in between. Germline loops: CDR1 MNHEY, CDR2 SVGAGI. The CDR3 totals 12 residues. CDR3 bases: TGTGCCAGCAGTTTACAGGGCTATGGCTACACCTTC. Translating gives CASSLQGYGYTF.

The chain joins TRBV3-1 (or the pseudogene TRBV3-2) to TRBJ1-2; 10 bases map to TRBD1. The germline gives CDR1 LGHDT, CDR2 YNNKEL (reference sequence). The CDR3 runs to 13 residues. Germline trimming cut 6 bases from V and 2 bases from J; bases unmatched to any gene: 0. The CDR3 region has the DNA TGTGCCAGCAGGGGACAGGGGAACTATGGCTACACCTTC. Its protein product is CASRGQGNYGYTF.

The CDR3 spells CASSFGQLSGANVLTF. DNA of the CDR3: TGTGCCAGCAGCTTTGGGCAACTCTCTGGGGCCAACGTCCTGACTTTC. The rearrangement links TRBV5-6 to TRBJ2-6, with D hard to call. Per germline, CDR1 SGHDT and CDR2 YYEEEE. Trimming pared 2 bases from V and 0 bases from J, leaving 9 bases between. This CDR3 has 16 amino acids.

The V call is TRBV4-1, the J call TRBJ1-1, with D tentatively TRBD1 (6 bases). Germline CDR1 is MGHRA and CDR2 is YSYEKL. V lost 3 bases, J lost 12 bases, and 20 bases lay in between. The CDR3 runs 14 residues. CDR3 loop: CASSQVQRGRMTFF. DNA for the CDR3: TGCGCCAGCAGCCAGGTCCAGCGGGGGCGGATGACTTTCTTT.